Given below is one T cell receptor (beta chain) in context. The CDR3 is 14 amino acids. CDR1 is MNHEY, CDR2 SVGAGI, per germline. Trimming stripped 2 bases from V and 5 bases from J, with 12 bases between. The entry originates in a study of cytomegalovirus exposure and HLA in healthy donors. The PCR contained 60 Vbeta and 13 Jbeta primers. TCRdb keeps only in-frame clones here, not all; method: immunoSEQ multiplex PCR. The table records tens of thousands of clones, 60% to 85% of them present only once. Sequenced: PBMCs. The clonotype originates from a man younger than 35 in good health and CMV-seropositive. The rearrangement uses TRBV6-5 and TRBJ1-1, with D uncertain. As DNA, the CDR3 is TGTGCCAGCAGTTACACCCCGCGAAGAACTGAAGCTTTCTTT. Its protein is CASSYTPRRTEAFF.